Following are 23 T cell receptor beta chains from one sample sequenced in a study of shared clonotypes between healthy human individuals. The protocol was immunoSEQ multiplex PCR, while the TCRdb copy is restricted to in-frame clones and leaves out a portion. The profile shows 2 million to 2.5 million clones, more than 90% of them singletons. The sequencing input was naive CD4+ T cells sorted from blood. Subset here: CD45RA+ positively selected. These receptors originate from a young man in good health.

Remarks on this clone: Relative to the germline gene, one junction end is altered; a read error may explain this. This chain uses TRBV28 with TRBJ2-1; D call uncertain. The V gene's germline CDR1 is MDHEN and CDR2 SYDVKM. The CDR3 extends over 16 amino acids. The CDR3 DNA follows: TGTGCCAGCACCCCGGTTAGGCGTCCAACCTATAATGAGCAGTTCTTC. Translation gives CASTPVRRPTYNEQFF.

The gene calls are TRBV4-1 and TRBJ2-5; D tentatively reads TRBD1 or TRBD2 (5 bases each). V lost 11 bases and J 0 bases, leaving 19 bases between the germline ends. The CDR3 has 15 residues. Germline V gives CDR1 MGHRA, CDR2 YSYEKL. The CDR3 bases are TGCGCCGCCCGGGTGGGGACCCAGTACCAAGAGACCCAGTACTTC. Its translation is CAARVGTQYQETQYF.

The chain combines TRBV4-1 with TRBJ1-5; D might be TRBD1 (5 bases). This CDR3 has 15 amino acids. CDR1 and CDR2 from the germline V gene are MGHRA and YSYEKL. V was trimmed by 4 bases and J by 5 bases, leaving 15 bases between them. DNA for the CDR3: TGCGCCAGCAGCCCCCGCGAGGGGACCTATCAGCCCCAGCATTTT. This codes for CASSPREGTYQPQHF.

The chain uses TRBV7-9 and TRBJ2-7; D unclear. V lost 3 bases and J lost 0, with 9 bases in between. Germline V gives CDR1 SEHNR, CDR2 FQNEAQ (reference sequence). This CDR3 has 14 residues. CDR3 loop: CASSFSTPSYEQYF. As DNA, the CDR3 is TGTGCCAGCAGCTTCAGTACACCCTCCTACGAGCAGTACTTC.

The rearrangement joins TRBV6-5 to TRBJ2-5; no definite D call. CDR1 MNHEY and CDR2 SVGAGI come from the germline V gene. The CDR3 is 14 residues long. V lost 5 bases to trimming and J lost 2 bases, with 12 bases between them. CDR3 region: CASSGSGLQETQYF. The CDR3 DNA reads TGTGCCAGCAGTGGTAGTGGGCTTCAAGAGACCCAGTACTTC.

This chain connects TRBV11-1 to TRBJ2-5; the match to TRBD2 covers 9 bases. The V gene's germline CDR1 is SGHAT and CDR2 FQDESV (reference sequence). The CDR3 has 16 amino acids. The ends lost 1 base at V and 5 bases at J; junction bases unmatched: 8. The CDR3 DNA reads TGTGCCAGCAGCTTAGGAAGTCCTAGCGGGATGGAGACCCAGTACTTC. Protein sequence: CASSLGSPSGMETQYF.

V gene TRBV27 combines with J gene TRBJ2-1, with 8 bases that match TRBD2. The CDR3 is made up of 15 amino acids. The germline gives CDR1 MNHEY, CDR2 SMNVEV (reference sequence). V shed 2 bases, J shed 7 bases, and the junction held 7 bases outside the gene matches. CDR3 sequence (DNA): TGTGCCAGCAGTTTAATCCTAGCGGGCCATAATGAGCAGTTCTTC. This gives the protein CASSLILAGHNEQFF.

This clone has a single count. The rearrangement joins TRBV18 to TRBJ2-1; no clear D gene. The germline CDR1 and CDR2 sequences are KGHSH and LQKENI. The CDR3 consists of 15 residues. V was cut by 6 bases and J by 6 bases, with 18 bases left in between. The CDR3 DNA is TGTGCCAGCTCCCTCGGACGGGTGGGCACCAATGAGCAGTTCTTC. Amino acid sequence: CASSLGRVGTNEQFF.

This clone was seen a single time. The chain uses TRBV6-1 and TRBJ1-2; the match to TRBD1 covers 9 bases. Germline loops: CDR1 MNHNS, CDR2 SASEGT. The CDR3 loop spans 16 amino acids. The V and J ends lost 4 bases and 5 bases, in that order; junction bases with no gene match: 11. CDR3 protein: CASSGDRAPLGYGYTF. Here the CDR3 DNA reads TGTGCCAGCAGTGGGGACAGGGCCCCGTTAGGGTATGGCTACACCTTC.

The count of this clone is one. The rearrangement links TRBV29-1 to TRBJ2-1; 10 bases agree with TRBD1. The V segment lost 1 base and the J segment 2 bases; nucleotides outside the gene matches: 2. The CDR3 spans 15 residues. Germline lookup yields CDR1 SQVTM and CDR2 ANQGSEA. CDR3 bases: TGCAGCGTTGAAGGACAGGGGGCCGCCTACAATGAGCAGTTCTTC. It codes for CSVEGQGAAYNEQFF.

V gene TRBV5-1 combines with J gene TRBJ2-1, with D perhaps TRBD2 (6 bases). Germline loops: CDR1 SGHRS, CDR2 YFSETQ. V was pared by 3 bases and J by 14 bases, with 15 bases between. The CDR3 has 12 amino acids. The CDR3 sequence is CASSSGLPFKFF. The CDR3 region has the DNA TGCGCCAGCAGCTCGGGACTCCCATTTAAGTTCTTC.

The chain links TRBV18 to TRBJ2-2; 11 bases agree with TRBD1. The ends lost 0 bases at V and 4 bases at J; junction bases unmatched: 4. The CDR3 loop spans 17 amino acids. CDR1 is KGHSH, CDR2 LQKENI, per germline. DNA for the CDR3: TGTGCCAGCTCACCACCTAGGACAGGGGGCAGCACCGGGGAGCTGTTTTTT. Translation gives CASSPPRTGGSTGELFF. The full variable domain, completed using reference TRBV18 and TRBJ2-2, is NAGVMQNPRHLVRRRGQEARLRCSPMKGHSHVYWYRQLPEEGLKFMVYLQKENIIDESGMPKERFSAEFPKEGPSILRIQQVVRGDSAAYFCASSPPRTGGSTGELFFGEGSRLTVL.

This chain uses TRBV27 with TRBJ2-3, with D perhaps TRBD2 (5 bases). With 2 bases removed from V and 0 bases from J, the gap between germline ends came to 9 bases. There are 15 residues in the CDR3. Germline values: CDR1 MNHEY, CDR2 SMNVEV (reference sequence). CDR3 protein: CASSLGLISTDTQYF. DNA for the CDR3: TGTGCCAGCAGTTTAGGACTTATAAGCACAGATACGCAGTATTTT.

The V call is TRBV30, the J call TRBJ2-1; no firm D call. The CDR3 contains 11 residues. Between the trimmed V and J ends, which lost 1 base and 9 bases, there was a span of 7 bases. Germline assignment: CDR1 GTSNPN and CDR2 SVGIG (reference sequence). CDR3 nucleotides: TGTGCCTGGAGTGGAGTGGGTGAGCAGTTCTTC. Residues: CAWSGVGEQFF.

This rearrangement joins TRBV19 to TRBJ1-3, with no clear D. The V gene lost 6 bases and the J gene lost 0 bases, with 15 bases spanning the gap. Per the germline V gene, CDR1 is LNHDA and CDR2 is SQIVND (reference sequence). The CDR3 has 16 amino acids. The CDR3 sequence is CASRGEDFYSGNTIYF. Written as DNA, the CDR3 is TGTGCCAGTAGGGGAGAGGACTTCTACTCTGGAAACACCATATATTTT. The full variable domain, rest sourced from reference TRBV19 and TRBJ1-3, is DGGITQSPKYLFRKEGQNVTLSCEQNLNHDAMYWYRQDPGQGLRLIYYSQIVNDFQKGDIAEGYSVSREKKESFPLTVTSAQKNPTAFYLCASRGEDFYSGNTIYFGEGSWLTVV.

CDR3 DNA: TGTGCCAGTAGTATGACCTCGTCGTTGGGCTACACCTTC. Its translation: CASSMTSSLGYTF. This rearrangement joins TRBV19 to TRBJ1-2; D uncertain. Trimming removed 3 bases from V and 8 bases from J, with 13 bases in between. CDR1 LNHDA and CDR2 SQIVND come from the germline V gene (reference sequence). The CDR3 length is 13 residues.

The V and J genes are TRBV28 and TRBJ2-3, with D unresolved. The CDR3 length is 14 residues. V was shortened by 6 bases and J by 0 bases, with 10 bases between the two germline ends. CDR1 MDHEN and CDR2 SYDVKM come from the germline V gene. The CDR3 DNA is TGTGCCAGCAGGGACGGTTCTAGCACAGATACGCAGTATTTT. Amino acids: CASRDGSSTDTQYF. The full variable domain, with the rest looked up from reference TRBV28 and TRBJ2-3, is DVKVTQSSRYLVKRTGEKVFLECVQDMDHENMFWYRQDPGLGLRLIYFSYDVKMKEKGDIPEGYSVSREKKERFSLILESASTNQTSMYLCASRDGSSTDTQYFGPGTRLTVL.

A note on this clone: The identical CDR3 is also encoded by other nucleotide sequences in the sample. The J gene is TRBJ2-7, the V gene TRBV5-4, with a weak D call TRBD1 (6 bases). Germline V lookup: CDR1 SGHNT, CDR2 YYREEE (reference sequence). The V gene lost 4 bases and the J gene lost 2 bases, with 10 bases spanning the gap. The CDR3 contains 13 residues. Written as DNA, the CDR3 is TGTGCCAGCAGCCCCGGGACAACCTACGAGCAGTACTTC. This translates into CASSPGTTYEQYF. The complete variable domain, with remaining parts taken from reference TRBV5-4 and TRBJ2-7, reads ETGVTQSPTHLIKTRGQQVTLRCSSQSGHNTVSWYQQALGQGPQFIFQYYREEENGRGNFPPRFSGLQFPNYSSELNVNALELDDSALYLCASSPGTTYEQYFGPGTRLTVT.

The chain links TRBV7-9 to TRBJ2-3, with 13 bases matching TRBD2. J gave up 4 bases and V 4 bases, and 5 bases lay outside the gene matches. The CDR3 consists of 16 residues. CDR1 and CDR2 (germline): SEHNR, FQNEAQ (reference sequence). The CDR3 loop is CASSSTSGRAPDTQYF. The CDR3, as DNA: TGTGCCAGCAGCTCAACTAGCGGGAGGGCCCCAGATACGCAGTATTTT.

This chain connects TRBV2 to TRBJ1-2; 8 nucleotides align to TRBD1. J gave up 7 bases and V 6 bases, and 13 bases lay outside the gene matches. This CDR3 is built from 15 residues. Germline-derived CDR1 and CDR2 are SNHLY and FYNNEI. As DNA, the CDR3 is TGTGCCAGCAGCGCCCAGGGGGCCCTTATTGGTGGCTACACCTTC. It specifies CASSAQGALIGGYTF.

The chain uses TRBV28 and TRBJ1-4; D remains ambiguous. The CDR3 has 11 amino acids. V was trimmed by 5 bases and J by 14 bases, leaving 12 bases between them. The V gene's germline CDR1 is MDHEN and CDR2 SYDVKM. CDR3 sequence: CASSGGGWLFF. The CDR3, as DNA: TGTGCCAGCAGTGGAGGTGGGTGGCTGTTTTTT. The full variable domain, with the rest looked up from reference TRBV28 and TRBJ1-4, is DVKVTQSSRYLVKRTGEKVFLECVQDMDHENMFWYRQDPGLGLRLIYFSYDVKMKEKGDIPEGYSVSREKKERFSLILESASTNQTSMYLCASSGGGWLFFGSGTQLSVL.

CDR3 coding DNA: TGTGCCAGCAGCTTAGGGGACAGCTACAATGAGCAGTTCTTC. This encodes CASSLGDSYNEQFF. V usage is TRBV11-2 and J usage is TRBJ2-1; 7 bases are shared with TRBD1. The CDR3 has 14 amino acids. The V gene's germline CDR1 is SGHAT and CDR2 FQNNGV. With 1 base clipped from V and 3 bases from J, the junction kept 0 bases outside the gene matches.

The chain carries TRBV10-3 and TRBJ2-7, with 9 nucleotides matching TRBD1. V gave up 0 bases and J gave up 6 bases; unmatched junction bases: 9. The CDR3 is made up of 16 amino acids. Germline lookup yields CDR1 ENHRY and CDR2 SYGVKD. The CDR3 here is CAISESRDRVTSEQYF. CDR3 nucleotides: TGTGCCATCAGTGAGTCTAGGGACAGGGTGACCTCCGAGCAGTACTTC.